This T cell receptor (beta chain) is drawn from a study of blood T cell repertoires in COVID-19 (TCRdb year 2020). Study-level background: Samples from collaborators originated in the United States, Italy and Spain and spanned both the acute and convalescent phases of COVID-19. The prospective study material was composed of cDNA or gDNA derived from T cells, B-cell-depleted T cells, or PBMCs. Deeply sampled blood TCRbeta repertoires from subjects exposed to, actively infected with, or recovered from COVID-19 were included in the dataset. A freely available public database, intended as a resource for researchers studying the immune response to SARS-CoV-2, is where the repertoires were released. Samples came from the ongoing ImmuneRACE study (first 160 participants) plus 1,254 subjects from 6 global collaborators. The sample metadata nearly always contained a de-identified subject ID, COVID-19 status, age in years and sex. Where available, HLA class I and class II types were obtained from metadata supplied by the sample provider rather than from assay-based typing. The study at large found these results: The amount of clinical and demographic metadata varied by source and participant and was provided uncurated.

The CDR3 goes from the cysteine to the phenylalanine over 15 residues. Left in the record is the CDR3 DNA by itself, 45 bases read in frame from the first base. Sequences SNHLY (CDR1) and FYNNEI (CDR2) are obtained from the germline V gene. Trimmed from V: 5 bases; trimmed from J: 2 bases; junction bases lacking a gene match: 3. TCRbeta CDR3 regions were amplified from genomic DNA by means of the immunoSEQ Assay, a bias-controlled multiplex PCR. The paper's processing steps were these. The number of nucleated cells in each sample was estimated by amplification of reference gene primers within the assay. Sequence reads were collapsed and filtered to measure the absolute abundance of every unique TCRbeta CDR3 rearrangement. For each sample, productive Simpson clonality was calculated as the square root of Simpson's diversity index over productive rearrangements. In TCRdb, the immuneACCESS table is reduced to in-frame sequences with V and J assigned. These tables do not hold every clone; where another copy was compared, an unresolved V gene accounts for under half, and the others remain unexplained. The DNA was the basis for D and trimming; V, J and clone size are from that table. The sample table shows tens of thousands of clones, and roughly 82% are seen once. The top ten clones comprise around 25% of the sample.

The collaborating institutions used their own protocols to collect whole blood in K2EDTA tubes. Collaborator samples were shipped for TCRbeta analysis as frozen whole blood, isolated PBMCs, or DNA extracted from either sample type. This clone has just one count. It lacks a known antigen. Per-nucleotide qualities are absent, and no much larger clonotype sits a single base away. The sequenced material came from peripheral blood. This sequence was found in a man aged 60 to 69 with acute or convalescent COVID-19. The sequence is built from TRBV2 and TRBJ2-3; TRBD2 fits 11 bases in the junction. The DNA sequence follows: TGTGCCAGCAGTAAGGGACTAGCGGTCACAGATACGCAGTATTTT. It is translated as CASSKGLAVTDTQYF. With all but the CDR3 taken from the reference TRBV2 and TRBJ2-3 genes, the full variable domain is: EPEVTQTPSHQVTQMGQEVILRCVPISNHLYFYWYRQILGQKVEFLVSFYNNEISEKSEIFDDQFSVERPDGSNFTLKIRSTKLEDSAMYFCASSKGLAVTDTQYFGPGTRLTVL.